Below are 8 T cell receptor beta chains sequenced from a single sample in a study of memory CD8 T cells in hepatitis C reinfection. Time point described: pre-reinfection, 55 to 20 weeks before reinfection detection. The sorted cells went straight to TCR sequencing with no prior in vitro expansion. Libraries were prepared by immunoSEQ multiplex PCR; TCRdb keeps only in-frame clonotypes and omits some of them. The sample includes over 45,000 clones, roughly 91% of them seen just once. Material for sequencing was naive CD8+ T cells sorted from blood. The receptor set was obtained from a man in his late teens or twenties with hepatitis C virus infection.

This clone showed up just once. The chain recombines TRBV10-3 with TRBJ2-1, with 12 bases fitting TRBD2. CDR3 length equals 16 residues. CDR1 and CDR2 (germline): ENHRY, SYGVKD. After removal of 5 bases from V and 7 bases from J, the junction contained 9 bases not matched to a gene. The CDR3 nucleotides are TGTGCCATCAGTTCCCTAGCGGGGGGGCTCGGGAATGAGCAGTTCTTC. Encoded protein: CAISSLAGGLGNEQFF.

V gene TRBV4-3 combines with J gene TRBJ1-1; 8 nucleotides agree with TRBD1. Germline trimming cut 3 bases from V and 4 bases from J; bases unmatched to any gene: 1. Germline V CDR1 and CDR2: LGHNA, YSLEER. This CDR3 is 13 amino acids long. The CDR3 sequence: CASSHGTGTEAFF. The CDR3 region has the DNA TGCGCCAGCAGCCACGGGACAGGCACTGAAGCTTTCTTT.

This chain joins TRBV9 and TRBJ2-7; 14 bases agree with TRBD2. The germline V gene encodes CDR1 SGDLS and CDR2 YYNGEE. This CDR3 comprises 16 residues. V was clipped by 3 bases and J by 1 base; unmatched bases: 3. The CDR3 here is CASSAGTSGSSYEQYF. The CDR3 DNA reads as TGTGCCAGCAGCGCGGGGACTAGCGGGAGTTCCTACGAGCAGTACTTC.

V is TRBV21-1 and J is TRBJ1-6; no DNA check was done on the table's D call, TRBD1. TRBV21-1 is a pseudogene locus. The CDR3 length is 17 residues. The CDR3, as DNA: TGTGCCAGCAGCACAAGACCCGGGACAGCCTATAATTCACCCCTCCACTTT. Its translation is CASSTRPGTAYNSPLHF.

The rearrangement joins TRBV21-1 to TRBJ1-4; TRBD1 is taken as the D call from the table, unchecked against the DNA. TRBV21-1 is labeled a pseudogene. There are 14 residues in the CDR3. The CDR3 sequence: CASSKWTPNEKLFF. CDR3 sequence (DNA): TGTGCCAGCAGCAAATGGACACCTAATGAAAAACTGTTTTTT.

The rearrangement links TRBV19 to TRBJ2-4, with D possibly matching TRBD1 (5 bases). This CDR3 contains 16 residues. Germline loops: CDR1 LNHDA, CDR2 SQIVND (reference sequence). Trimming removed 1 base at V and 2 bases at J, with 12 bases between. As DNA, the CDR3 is TGTGCCAGTAGTATAGGGGTCAGGGCGCCCAAAAACATTCAGTACTTC. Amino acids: CASSIGVRAPKNIQYF.

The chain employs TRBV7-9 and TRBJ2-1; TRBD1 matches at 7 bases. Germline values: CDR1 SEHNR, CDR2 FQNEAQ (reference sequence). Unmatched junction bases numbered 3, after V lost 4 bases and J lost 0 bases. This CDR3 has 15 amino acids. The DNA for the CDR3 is TGTGCCAGCAGCTCGACAGGGAGCTCCTACAATGAGCAGTTCTTC. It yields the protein CASSSTGSSYNEQFF.

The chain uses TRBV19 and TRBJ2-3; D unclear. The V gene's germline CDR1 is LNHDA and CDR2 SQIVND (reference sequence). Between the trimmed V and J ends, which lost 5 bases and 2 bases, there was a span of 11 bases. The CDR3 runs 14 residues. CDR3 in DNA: TGTGCCAGTAGTCCCCGACTGTACACAGATACGCAGTATTTT. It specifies CASSPRLYTDTQYF.